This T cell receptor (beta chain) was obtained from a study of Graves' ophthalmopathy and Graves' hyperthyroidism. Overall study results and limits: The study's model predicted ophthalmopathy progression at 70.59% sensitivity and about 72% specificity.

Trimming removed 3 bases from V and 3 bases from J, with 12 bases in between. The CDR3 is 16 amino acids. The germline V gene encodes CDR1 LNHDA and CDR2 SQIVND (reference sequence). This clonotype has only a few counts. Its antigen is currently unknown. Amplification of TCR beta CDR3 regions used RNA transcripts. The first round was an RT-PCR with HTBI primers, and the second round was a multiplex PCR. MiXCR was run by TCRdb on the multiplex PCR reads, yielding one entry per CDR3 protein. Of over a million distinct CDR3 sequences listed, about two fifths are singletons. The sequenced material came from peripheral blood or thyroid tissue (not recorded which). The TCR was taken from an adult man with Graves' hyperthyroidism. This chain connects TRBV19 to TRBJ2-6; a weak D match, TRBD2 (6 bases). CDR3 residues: CASSILEGLGANVLTF. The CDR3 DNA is TGTGCCAGTAGTATCTTGGAGGGGCTTGGGGCCAACGTCCTGACTTTC.